These 25 T cell receptor beta chains originate from one sample sequenced in a study of cytomegalovirus exposure and HLA in healthy donors. PCR employed 60 Vbeta and 13 Jbeta primers. Produced via immunoSEQ multiplex PCR; TCRdb's table is partial and in-frame only. This sample carries about 68,000 clones, about 81% of them seen once, and the ten largest clones take 6% to 7.5%. Sample: PBMCs. Source of these receptors: a human donor in good health.

This chain links TRBV7-8 with TRBJ2-7; unclear D gene. CDR3 length: 11 amino acids. With 4 bases removed from V and 5 bases from J, the gap between germline ends came to 6 bases. Germline V gene lookup returns CDR1 SGHVS and CDR2 FQNEAQ. CDR3 bases: TGTGCCAGCAGCTCAAGCGACGAGCAGTACTTC. This codes for CASSSSDEQYF.

The chain links TRBV2 to TRBJ2-3; 7 bases are shared with TRBD1. Germline V gene data show CDR1 as SNHLY and CDR2 as FYNNEI. The CDR3 is 15 amino acids. The J segment lost 2 bases and the V segment lost 9 bases, leaving 11 bases of the junction unmatched. CDR3 loop: CASEDRVPHTDTQYF. The CDR3 DNA is TGTGCCAGTGAAGACAGGGTCCCCCACACAGATACGCAGTATTTT.

V is TRBV9 and J is TRBJ2-2; D might be TRBD2 (6 bases). This CDR3 contains 16 residues. V lost 0 bases to trimming and J lost 0 bases, with 9 bases between them. Looked up from germline, CDR1 is SGDLS and CDR2 is YYNGEE. CDR3 region: CASSVAAGTNTGELFF. CDR3 DNA sequence: TGTGCCAGCAGCGTAGCAGCGGGCACGAACACCGGGGAGCTGTTTTTT.

The sample holds one count of this clone. The chain uses TRBV5-6 and TRBJ2-1; maybe TRBD2 (5 bases). V was clipped by 0 bases and J by 7 bases, with 11 bases between them. The CDR3 length is 14 residues. Per germline, CDR1 SGHDT and CDR2 YYEEEE. CDR3 sequence: CASSLAGSGNEQFF. The CDR3, as DNA: TGTGCCAGCAGCTTGGCCGGATCGGGGAATGAGCAGTTCTTC.

This clone was counted a few times. CDR3 nucleotide sequence: TGTGCCAGCAGCTTTATGACAGGGACCGGCAATTCACCCCTCCACTTT. Translating it yields CASSFMTGTGNSPLHF. The gene calls are TRBV11-2 and TRBJ1-6; 7 bases match TRBD1. This CDR3 comprises 16 residues. Trimming cost V 3 bases and J 7 bases; bases outside gene matches: 9. Looked up from germline, CDR1 is SGHAT and CDR2 is FQNNGV.

The chain recombines TRBV7-6 with TRBJ2-1, with D possibly matching TRBD2 (7 bases). The CDR3 runs to 15 residues. Germline lookup yields CDR1 SGHVS and CDR2 FNYEAQ. V gave up 5 bases and J gave up 7 bases, with 18 bases separating them. CDR3 in amino acids: CASSPPRGGMNEQFF. CDR3 coding DNA: TGTGCCAGCAGCCCCCCTAGGGGGGGAATGAATGAGCAGTTCTTC. The variable domain in full, with the rest retrieved from reference TRBV7-6 and TRBJ2-1, is GAGVSQSPRYKVTKRGQDVALRCDPISGHVSLYWYRQALGQGPEFLTYFNYEAQQDKSGLPNDRFSAERPEGSISTLTIQRTEQRDSAMYRCASSPPRGGMNEQFFGPGTRLTVL.

The genes are TRBV19 and TRBJ2-2; TRBD1 is a possible D gene (6 bases). Germline values: CDR1 LNHDA, CDR2 SQIVND (reference sequence). V lost 4 bases and J 7 bases, leaving 13 bases between the germline ends. CDR3 size: 14 residues. The CDR3 coding sequence is TGTGCCAGTAGTACAGGGGTTACGTACGGGGAGCTGTTTTTT. It codes for CASSTGVTYGELFF.

This chain joins TRBV7-2 and TRBJ2-2; 14 bases map to TRBD2. Trimming removed 6 bases from V and 3 bases from J; junction bases left unmatched: 6. The CDR3 has 17 amino acids. Germline V gene data show CDR1 as SGHTA and CDR2 as FQGNSA. The CDR3 here is CASSWTSGGQDTGELFF. The CDR3 DNA is TGTGCCAGCAGTTGGACTAGCGGGGGGCAAGACACCGGGGAGCTGTTTTTT. The full variable domain, rest sourced from reference TRBV7-2 and TRBJ2-2, is GAGVSQSPSNKVTEKGKDVELRCDPISGHTALYWYRQSLGQGLEFLIYFQGNSAPDKSGLPSDRFSAERTGGSVSTLTIQRTQQEDSAVYLCASSWTSGGQDTGELFFGEGSRLTVL.

The chain has TRBV27 and TRBJ1-5, with unresolved D. Trimming pared 1 base from V and 1 base from J, leaving 8 bases between. The CDR3 is 15 residues long. From germline, CDR1 is MNHEY and CDR2 SMNVEV (reference sequence). In DNA form, the CDR3 reads TGTGCCAGCAGTTTATGGCCGGGAAGCAATCAGCCCCAGCATTTT. It is translated as CASSLWPGSNQPQHF.

The sample holds one count of this clone. The chain joins TRBV5-1 to TRBJ2-7; 7 bases map to TRBD2. J was trimmed by 1 base and V by 0 bases; bases with no gene match: 1. CDR1 and CDR2 from the germline V gene are SGHRS and YFSETQ. The CDR3 extends over 14 amino acids. The DNA of the CDR3 is TGCGCCAGCAGCTTGGGGGGGGGTTCCTACGAGCAGTACTTC. Translating gives CASSLGGGSYEQYF.

By share of the sample, this clone is medium-sized. This chain links TRBV27 with TRBJ1-4; no clear D. Germline-derived CDR1 and CDR2 are MNHEY and SMNVEV (reference sequence). The CDR3 is 17 residues long. V lost 6 bases and J lost 2, with 19 bases in between. The CDR3 loop is CASSSTSTPRTNEKLFF. CDR3 sequence (DNA): TGTGCCAGCAGCTCCACCTCTACTCCTCGGACTAATGAAAAACTGTTTTTT.

The CDR3 DNA reads TGTGCCAGCAGCGAGCGGGGACCGCTAGCCAAAAACATTCAGTACTTC. It codes for CASSERGPLAKNIQYF. The chain recombines TRBV5-6 with TRBJ2-4; TRBD2 agrees at 7 bases. V was pared by 4 bases and J by 0 bases, with 7 bases of the junction left unmatched. The CDR3 contains 16 residues. Germline CDR1 and CDR2: SGHDT and YYEEEE.

The CDR3 spells CASSISSGANVLTF. The CDR3 DNA is TGTGCCAGCAGCATCTCCTCTGGGGCCAACGTCCTGACTTTC. The genes are TRBV7-3 and TRBJ2-6; D uncertain. The CDR3 is 14 residues long. Germline V gene lookup returns CDR1 SGHTA and CDR2 FQGTGA. Trimming shortened V by 5 bases and J by 0 bases, and 5 bases separated the two germline ends.

The chain employs TRBV5-1 and TRBJ2-7; the D gene is possibly TRBD1 (5 bases). Germline-derived CDR1 and CDR2 are SGHRS and YFSETQ. V lost 0 bases and J lost 1, with 14 bases in between. The CDR3 extends over 16 amino acids. CDR3 DNA: TGCGCCAGCAGCTTGGTAGCCAGGGTGAATTCCTACGAGCAGTACTTC. It codes for CASSLVARVNSYEQYF.

The chain recombines TRBV28 with TRBJ1-2; 7 bases are a match to TRBD1. The V gene's germline CDR1 is MDHEN and CDR2 SYDVKM. The ends lost 6 bases at V and 8 bases at J; junction bases unmatched: 6. The CDR3 extends over 12 amino acids. CDR3 nucleotides: TGTGCCAGCAGACGGGACAGTCGAGGCTACACCTTC. Encoded protein: CASRRDSRGYTF.

This CDR3 is CASRLGTGGYNEQFF. As DNA, the CDR3 is TGTGCCAGCAGACTCGGGACAGGGGGCTACAATGAGCAGTTCTTC. This chain joins TRBV7-3 and TRBJ2-1, with TRBD1 matching over 11 bases. Unmatched junction bases numbered 4, after V lost 6 bases and J lost 3 bases. The germline CDR1 and CDR2 sequences are SGHTA and FQGTGA. The CDR3 has 15 residues.

CDR3 in amino acids: CASSPGTDSYEQYF. In DNA, the CDR3 is TGTGCCAGCAGCCCTGGGACAGACTCCTACGAGCAGTACTTC. The chain uses TRBV9 and TRBJ2-7, with 7 bases lining up with TRBD1. The V segment lost 4 bases and the J segment 0 bases; nucleotides outside the gene matches: 4. Germline V lookup: CDR1 SGDLS, CDR2 YYNGEE. This CDR3 contains 14 residues.

The gene calls are TRBV6-5 and TRBJ1-1; maybe TRBD1 (5 bases). The CDR3 is 11 residues long. V gave up 2 bases and J gave up 11 bases, with 9 bases separating them. From germline, CDR1 is MNHEY and CDR2 SVGAGI. For the CDR3, the DNA is TGTGCCAGCAGTTACCCAGGGCAGGCTTTCTTT. Translating gives CASSYPGQAFF.

The chain uses TRBV28 and TRBJ2-2, with 9 nucleotides matching TRBD2. The V segment lost 7 bases and the J segment 5 bases; nucleotides outside the gene matches: 5. This CDR3 has 14 residues. Germline V lookup: CDR1 MDHEN, CDR2 SYDVKM. CDR3 sequence (DNA): TGTGCCAGCACCTTCCTAGCGGGGACCGGGGAGCTGTTTTTT. It specifies CASTFLAGTGELFF.

The chain has TRBV5-1 and TRBJ2-4; TRBD2 matches at 11 bases. This CDR3 contains 14 residues. The J segment lost 9 bases and the V segment lost 4 bases, leaving 6 bases of the junction unmatched. Germline V gives CDR1 SGHRS, CDR2 YFSETQ. CDR3 residues: CASSPSGTSGIQYF. In DNA, the CDR3 is TGCGCCAGCAGCCCGTCTGGGACTAGCGGCATTCAGTACTTC.

V usage is TRBV6-4 and J usage is TRBJ2-3; 9 nucleotides align to TRBD2. Germline-derived CDR1 and CDR2 are MRHNA and SNTAGT. The CDR3 runs 15 residues. After removal of 0 bases from V and 6 bases from J, the junction contained 4 bases not matched to a gene. CDR3 DNA: TGTGCCAGCAGTGACTCCGGCGGGGGGGCGGATACGCAGTATTTT. It yields the protein CASSDSGGGADTQYF.

This clone was counted between two and nine times. This chain connects TRBV11-2 to TRBJ1-1; no clear D gene. CDR1 is SGHAT and CDR2 is FQNNGV in the germline V gene. The V end lost 1 base, the J end lost 8 bases, and 5 bases lay between the germline ends. The CDR3 is 11 amino acids. CDR3 coding DNA: TGTGCCAGCAGCTTAGGCAGGGAAGCTTTCTTT. This encodes CASSLGREAFF.

The CDR3 bases are TGTGCCAGCAGTTCATCGACAGGGGCCAACTCTGGAAACACCATATATTTT. Translation gives CASSSSTGANSGNTIYF. The chain recombines TRBV28 with TRBJ1-3; 8 bases line up with TRBD1. Trimming at V came to 4 bases and at J to 0 bases, leaving 8 bases not matched to a gene. This CDR3 contains 17 residues. Germline CDR1 MDHEN, CDR2 SYDVKM.

V usage is TRBV6-4 and J usage is TRBJ1-2; TRBD1 is a possible D gene (5 bases). The CDR3 sequence is 14 residues long. Germline CDR1 MRHNA, CDR2 SNTAGT. The germline V and J ends were trimmed by 2 bases and 4 bases, with 11 bases remaining between them. The CDR3 DNA sequence: TGTGCCAGCAGTGACGGGGCGGAACCCTATGGCTACACCTTC. It encodes CASSDGAEPYGYTF.

The rearrangement uses TRBV7-2 and TRBJ2-5; TRBD1 is a possible D gene (5 bases). Germline V gene lookup returns CDR1 SGHTA and CDR2 FQGNSA. Trimming cost V 5 bases and J 1 base, with 14 bases left between them. CDR3 length equals 15 residues. CDR3 amino acids: CASSGVGATQETQYF. DNA of the CDR3: TGTGCCAGCAGCGGGGTTGGGGCGACCCAAGAGACCCAGTACTTC.